This is a list of T cell receptor beta chains from one sample in a study of identical twins. A single record per CDR3 protein comes from TCRdb applying MiXCR to the 5' RACE reads. Of 700,000 to 950,000 distinct CDR3 sequences listed, 9% to 15% are singletons. Separately, the same data were catalogued under a study of yellow fever vaccine responses in identical twins.

What was sequenced was PBMCs. The origin of the receptors is a young woman in good health. The CDR3 runs from the conserved cysteine through the conserved F or W. The D gene is left open where the match is weak. Not every row has a clone size; where given, it reads once, few, many or a size class.

v_gene: TRBV28; abundance: -; d_gene: -; j_gene: TRBJ2-7; CDR3aa: CASTQVSAEQYF; CDR3nt: TGTGCCAGCACTCAAGTGAGTGCCGAGCAGTACTTC
v_gene: TRBV2; abundance: -; d_gene: -; j_gene: TRBJ2-3; CDR3aa: CASSPEALVRTDTQYF; CDR3nt: TGTGCCAGCAGCCCCGAAGCCCTAGTTAGAACAGATACGCAGTATTTT
v_gene: TRBV2; abundance: many; d_gene: -; j_gene: TRBJ2-7; CDR3aa: CASSTHYEQYF; CDR3nt: TGTGCCAGCAGTACTCACTACGAGCAGTACTTC
v_gene: TRBV5-1; abundance: -; d_gene: TRBD1; j_gene: TRBJ2-5; CDR3aa: CASSTGTGVQETQYF; CDR3nt: TGCGCCAGCAGCACCGGGACAGGGGTACAAGAGACCCAGTACTTC
v_gene: TRBV10-1; abundance: -; d_gene: -; j_gene: TRBJ2-1; CDR3aa: CASSKKSNEQFF; CDR3nt: TGCGCCAGCAGTAAAAAAAGCAATGAGCAGTTCTTC
v_gene: TRBV7-2; abundance: -; d_gene: -; j_gene: TRBJ2-5; CDR3aa: CASSLSRGYYQETQYF; CDR3nt: TGTGCCAGCAGCCTGTCTAGAGGGTATTACCAAGAGACCCAGTACTTC
v_gene: TRBV20-1; abundance: few; d_gene: TRBD2; j_gene: TRBJ2-3; CDR3aa: CSVLTSGTDTQYF; CDR3nt: TGCAGTGTCTTAACTAGCGGCACAGATACGCAGTATTTT
v_gene: TRBV20-1; abundance: few; d_gene: -; j_gene: TRBJ2-5; CDR3aa: CSAPSEGGTQYF; CDR3nt: TGCAGTGCCCCTAGCGAAGGGGGGACCCAGTACTTC
v_gene: TRBV3-1; abundance: few; d_gene: TRBD2; j_gene: TRBJ2-7; CDR3aa: CASSHGTSGRLSYEQYF; CDR3nt: TGTGCCAGCAGCCACGGGACTAGCGGGAGATTGTCCTACGAGCAGTACTTC
v_gene: TRBV18; abundance: few; d_gene: -; j_gene: TRBJ1-6; CDR3aa: CASSDKGDNSPLHF; CDR3nt: TGTGCCAGCTCCGATAAGGGGGATAATTCACCCCTCCACTTT
v_gene: TRBV27; abundance: many; d_gene: TRBD1; j_gene: TRBJ1-1; CDR3aa: CASSSQGANTEAFF; CDR3nt: TGTGCCAGCAGTTCGCAGGGGGCGAACACTGAAGCTTTCTTT
v_gene: TRBV27; abundance: -; d_gene: TRBD1; j_gene: TRBJ1-2; CDR3aa: CASSFGTGSSGYTF; CDR3nt: TGTGCCAGCAGTTTTGGGACAGGGTCCTCTGGCTACACCTTC
v_gene: TRBV10-2; abundance: many; d_gene: TRBD2; j_gene: TRBJ2-7; CDR3aa: CASSESWTSGTRHGEQYF; CDR3nt: TGCGCCAGCAGTGAGTCGTGGACTAGCGGGACCCGACACGGGGAGCAGTACTTC
v_gene: TRBV3-1; abundance: few; d_gene: TRBD1; j_gene: TRBJ2-1; CDR3aa: CASSQDPHQGAPYNEQFF; CDR3nt: TGTGCCAGCAGCCAAGACCCCCACCAGGGGGCCCCTTACAATGAGCAGTTCTTC
v_gene: TRBV4-1; abundance: many; d_gene: -; j_gene: TRBJ2-1; CDR3aa: CASSQVGGSYNEQFF; CDR3nt: TGCGCCAGCAGCCAAGTGGGGGGTTCCTACAATGAGCAGTTCTTC
v_gene: TRBV20-1; abundance: -; d_gene: -; j_gene: TRBJ2-5; CDR3aa: CSARDPGTDQETQYF; CDR3nt: TGCAGTGCTAGAGATCCCGGGACGGACCAAGAGACCCAGTACTTC
v_gene: TRBV5-1; abundance: few; d_gene: TRBD2; j_gene: TRBJ2-3; CDR3aa: CASSPQAGALHTQYF; CDR3nt: TGCGCCAGCAGCCCACAAGCGGGGGCATTACATACGCAGTATTTT
v_gene: TRBV10-3; abundance: -; d_gene: TRBD2; j_gene: TRBJ2-3; CDR3aa: CAISGGPTVRGGLGDTQYF; CDR3nt: TGTGCCATCAGTGGGGGCCCTACGGTGCGGGGGGGCCTTGGAGATACGCAGTATTTT
v_gene: TRBV6-4; abundance: -; d_gene: TRBD1; j_gene: TRBJ2-6; CDR3aa: CASSETGGHGKGANVLTF; CDR3nt: TGTGCCAGCAGTGAGACAGGGGGCCACGGGAAAGGGGCCAACGTCCTGACTTTC
v_gene: TRBV20-1; abundance: few; d_gene: TRBD2; j_gene: TRBJ2-1; CDR3aa: CSARDLAGGIYNEQFF; CDR3nt: TGCAGTGCTAGAGATCTCGCGGGAGGAATCTACAATGAGCAGTTCTTC
v_gene: TRBV6-1; abundance: -; d_gene: TRBD2; j_gene: TRBJ2-3; CDR3aa: CASSPPDRGGTDTQYF; CDR3nt: TGTGCCAGCAGCCCCCCCGATCGGGGGGGCACAGATACGCAGTATTTT
v_gene: TRBV28; abundance: few; d_gene: -; j_gene: TRBJ2-6; CDR3aa: CASSLMAGANVLTF; CDR3nt: TGTGCCAGCAGTTTAATGGCTGGGGCCAACGTCCTGACTTTC
v_gene: TRBV7-9; abundance: -; d_gene: TRBD2; j_gene: TRBJ2-7; CDR3aa: CASSLAGGTSSYEQYF; CDR3nt: TGTGCCAGCAGCTTAGCGGGGGGGACTAGCAGCTACGAGCAGTACTTC
v_gene: TRBV7-6; abundance: few; d_gene: TRBD1; j_gene: TRBJ1-3; CDR3aa: CASSGRDSLSGNTIYF; CDR3nt: TGTGCCAGCAGTGGCCGGGACAGCCTCTCTGGAAACACCATATATTTT
v_gene: TRBV29-1; abundance: many; d_gene: -; j_gene: TRBJ2-2; CDR3aa: CSVLAPNTGELFF; CDR3nt: TGCAGCGTTCTGGCCCCGAACACCGGGGAGCTGTTTTTT
v_gene: TRBV7-8; abundance: few; d_gene: -; j_gene: TRBJ1-2; CDR3aa: CASSLVVAPSGGYTF; CDR3nt: TGTGCCAGCAGCTTAGTTGTCGCGCCGTCGGGAGGCTACACCTTC
v_gene: TRBV20-1; abundance: -; d_gene: TRBD2; j_gene: TRBJ2-5; CDR3aa: CSARDLGLAGTMAQYF; CDR3nt: TGCAGTGCTAGAGATCTAGGACTAGCGGGCACAATGGCCCAGTACTTC
v_gene: TRBV9; abundance: -; d_gene: -; j_gene: TRBJ2-6; CDR3aa: CASSASAAGANVLTF; CDR3nt: TGTGCCAGCAGCGCGTCGGCTGCTGGGGCCAACGTCCTGACTTTC
v_gene: TRBV5-8; abundance: -; d_gene: TRBD1; j_gene: TRBJ2-6; CDR3aa: CASTVQGASGANVLTF; CDR3nt: TGTGCCAGCACCGTACAGGGGGCGTCTGGGGCCAACGTCCTGACTTTC
v_gene: TRBV29-1; abundance: few; d_gene: TRBD2; j_gene: TRBJ2-3; CDR3aa: CSVEEPPGLAFLF; CDR3nt: TGCAGCGTTGAAGAGCCCCCGGGACTAGCTTTCTTATTT
v_gene: TRBV7-2; abundance: -; d_gene: -; j_gene: TRBJ2-3; CDR3aa: CASSKPSPSTDTQYF; CDR3nt: TGTGCCAGCAGCAAACCTAGCCCAAGCACAGATACGCAGTATTTT
v_gene: TRBV7-2; abundance: -; d_gene: TRBD2; j_gene: TRBJ2-2; CDR3aa: CASSLGSLASGANTGELFF; CDR3nt: TGTGCCAGCAGCTTAGGCTCTTTGGCTAGCGGGGCAAACACCGGGGAGCTGTTTTTT
v_gene: TRBV10-3; abundance: few; d_gene: -; j_gene: TRBJ2-5; CDR3aa: CAISERSEETQYF; CDR3nt: TGTGCCATCAGTGAGAGGAGCGAAGAGACCCAGTACTTC
v_gene: TRBV7-2; abundance: few; d_gene: -; j_gene: TRBJ1-1; CDR3aa: CASSSGRALRNTEAFF; CDR3nt: TGTGCCAGCAGCTCAGGGAGGGCGTTACGGAACACTGAAGCTTTCTTT
v_gene: TRBV3-1; abundance: few; d_gene: TRBD2; j_gene: TRBJ2-7; CDR3aa: CASSQESGGGYEQYF; CDR3nt: TGTGCCAGCAGCCAAGAGTCGGGAGGGGGCTACGAGCAGTACTTC
v_gene: TRBV24-1; abundance: few; d_gene: TRBD2; j_gene: TRBJ2-1; CDR3aa: CATSDWTSGSYNEQFF; CDR3nt: TGTGCCACCAGTGATTGGACTAGCGGTTCCTACAATGAGCAGTTCTTC
v_gene: TRBV4-2; abundance: few; d_gene: TRBD2; j_gene: TRBJ2-7; CDR3aa: CASSQDPEVPGGVSYEQYF; CDR3nt: TGTGCCAGCAGCCAAGACCCGGAAGTCCCGGGAGGGGTCTCCTACGAGCAGTACTTC
v_gene: TRBV2; abundance: few; d_gene: -; j_gene: TRBJ1-6; CDR3aa: CASTLEEGYSPLHF; CDR3nt: TGTGCCAGCACGTTGGAGGAAGGGTACTCACCCCTCCACTTT
v_gene: TRBV20-1; abundance: -; d_gene: TRBD2; j_gene: TRBJ2-7; CDR3aa: CSAGMFTGGTYEQYF; CDR3nt: TGCAGTGCGGGGATGTTTACGGGGGGGACCTACGAGCAGTACTTC